These 24 T cell receptor beta chains were all obtained from the same sample, sequenced in a study of T cell changes during pregnancy in multiple sclerosis. Sequenced by immunoSEQ multiplex PCR; TCRdb stores in-frame clones only, minus some. The data show around 67,000 clones, approximately 92% seen once. Sequenced here: peripheral blood, sampled in the first trimester of pregnancy. These receptors all come from a female donor with multiple sclerosis, enrolled in a pregnancy study.

This clone appeared a single time. This chain links TRBV6-6 with TRBJ2-7; 12 bases agree with TRBD2. Germline V gene data show CDR1 as MNHNY and CDR2 as SVGAGI (reference sequence). V lost 11 bases and J lost 4; bases outside the gene matches: 9. The CDR3 has 14 residues. The DNA of the CDR3 is TGTGCCTGTCGGACTAGCGGGGTACATTACGAGCAGTACTTC. It translates to CACRTSGVHYEQYF.

J is TRBJ2-2 and V is TRBV7-6, with D perhaps matching TRBD2 (6 bases). The germline V and J ends were trimmed by 0 bases and 7 bases, with 15 bases remaining between them. There are 16 residues in the CDR3. Germline CDR1 is SGHVS and CDR2 is FNYEAQ. The CDR3 DNA follows: TGTGCCAGCAGCTTAGCTAGCGGAATCGGGAACGGGGAGCTGTTTTTT. As protein: CASSLASGIGNGELFF.

This clone has just one count. The chain uses TRBV5-4 and TRBJ2-5; 7 bases agree with TRBD2. Germline loops: CDR1 SGHNT, CDR2 YYREEE (reference sequence). The V and J ends lost 5 bases and 5 bases, in that order; junction bases with no gene match: 9. This CDR3 has 14 residues. CDR3 bases: TGTGCCAGCAGGCTCCGGGGGGAGTGGGAGACCCAGTACTTC. It specifies CASRLRGEWETQYF.

This sequence joins TRBV7-2 and TRBJ2-3; 8 nucleotides align to TRBD2. With V trimmed by 0 bases and J by 0 bases, 8 bases remained unmatched. Germline V gene lookup returns CDR1 SGHTA and CDR2 FQGNSA. The CDR3 runs to 18 residues. The CDR3 bases are TGTGCCAGCAGCTTAGCCCCCCCGGGACTAGGTAGCACAGATACGCAGTATTTT. Translation: CASSLAPPGLGSTDTQYF. Using reference TRBV7-2 and TRBJ2-3 for the parts outside the CDR3, the full variable domain is GAGVSQSPSNKVTEKGKDVELRCDPISGHTALYWYRQSLGQGLEFLIYFQGNSAPDKSGLPSDRFSAERTGGSVSTLTIQRTQQEDSAVYLCASSLAPPGLGSTDTQYFGPGTRLTVL.

The J gene is TRBJ2-1, the V gene TRBV28, with D possibly TRBD2 on 5 matching bases. The CDR3 runs to 15 residues. Germline CDR1 MDHEN, CDR2 SYDVKM. Trimming left V 5 bases short and J 6 bases short, with 17 bases between. The chain's CDR3 is CASSEIGEAGNEQFF. CDR3 DNA: TGTGCCAGCAGTGAGATAGGAGAGGCGGGCAATGAGCAGTTCTTC.

This sequence joins TRBV10-3 and TRBJ2-2; TRBD1 is a possible D gene (6 bases). V lost 6 bases and J 3 bases, leaving 14 bases between the germline ends. The germline gives CDR1 ENHRY, CDR2 SYGVKD. CDR3 size: 15 residues. CDR3 DNA: TGTGCCATCAGCGAACGAAAGGGGGACACCGGGGAGCTGTTTTTT. It is translated as CAISERKGDTGELFF.

J is TRBJ2-1 and V is TRBV7-9; TRBD2 matches at 14 bases. This CDR3 has 17 amino acids. Germline-derived CDR1 and CDR2 are SEHNR and FQNEAQ (reference sequence). Trimming cost V 1 base and J 9 bases; bases outside gene matches: 8. As DNA, the CDR3 is TGTGCCAGCAGCTTAGGGGCCGGGACTAGCGGGAGAGTTGAGCAGTTCTTC. It codes for CASSLGAGTSGRVEQFF.

The genes are TRBV27 and TRBJ2-7; 9 nucleotides line up with TRBD1. Germline V gene sequence: CDR1 MNHEY, CDR2 SMNVEV (reference sequence). The J segment lost 12 bases and the V segment lost 4 bases, leaving 10 bases of the junction unmatched. The CDR3 length is 13 residues. CDR3 loop: CASSSLLQGAPYF. Here the CDR3 DNA reads TGTGCCAGCAGTTCTCTATTACAGGGGGCACCGTACTTC.

This clone was detected once. J is TRBJ2-7 and V is TRBV7-2; 8 nucleotides line up with TRBD2. This CDR3 spans 15 amino acids. V lost 5 bases to trimming and J lost 7 bases; unmatched junction nucleotides: 13. Per the germline V gene, CDR1 is SGHTA and CDR2 is FQGNSA. CDR3 amino acids: CASSPNGLASIEQYF. Written as DNA, the CDR3 is TGTGCCAGCAGCCCGAACGGACTAGCTTCTATTGAGCAGTACTTC.

The V gene is TRBV11-3, the J gene TRBJ2-2; 8 bases match TRBD2. The CDR3 loop spans 15 amino acids. Germline V gene sequence: CDR1 SGHNT, CDR2 YENEEA. Losses at the gene ends were 5 bases for V and 5 bases for J; bases not matched to a gene: 7. The CDR3 DNA reads TGTGCCAGCAGCCCCAGCGGGAGAGGTACCGGGGAGCTGTTTTTT. Residues: CASSPSGRGTGELFF. Full variable domain (rest looked up from reference TRBV11-3 and TRBJ2-2): EAGVVQSPRYKIIEKKQPVAFWCNPISGHNTLYWYLQNLGQGPELLIRYENEEAVDDSQLPKDRFSAERLKGVDSTLKIQPAELGDSAVYLCASSPSGRGTGELFFGEGSRLTVL.

The J gene is TRBJ2-7, the V gene TRBV9; TRBD1 might be the D (5 bases). Germline CDR1 SGDLS, CDR2 YYNGEE. The CDR3 spans 15 residues. Trimming shortened V by 0 bases and J by 3 bases, and 13 bases separated the two germline ends. The CDR3 DNA sequence: TGTGCCAGCAGCGTAGAAGGGGCGGACATCTACGAGCAGTACTTC. Its protein product is CASSVEGADIYEQYF. The variable domain in full, completed from reference TRBV9 and TRBJ2-7, reads DSGVTQTPKHLITATGQRVTLRCSPRSGDLSVYWYQQSLDQGLQFLIQYYNGEERAKGNILERFSAQQFPDLHSELNLSSLELGDSALYFCASSVEGADIYEQYFGPGTRLTVT.

This clone was seen only once. V and J are TRBV5-4 and TRBJ2-3; TRBD2 agrees at 7 bases. The CDR3 is 16 residues long. V was clipped by 1 base and J by 2 bases; unmatched bases: 7. From germline, CDR1 is SGHNT and CDR2 YYREEE (reference sequence). The CDR3 loop is CASSLNTAGNTDTQYF. CDR3 coding DNA: TGTGCCAGCAGCTTGAATACAGCGGGAAACACAGATACGCAGTATTTT.

The chain combines TRBV7-2 with TRBJ2-7; 11 bases align to TRBD2. The trim removed 5 bases at V and 4 bases at J, leaving 13 bases unmatched. The CDR3 runs 17 residues. Germline assignment: CDR1 SGHTA and CDR2 FQGNSA. CDR3 nucleotide sequence: TGTGCCAGCAGCCCGATAGCGGGAGGGCCTCAGTCTTACGAGCAGTACTTC. It translates to CASSPIAGGPQSYEQYF.

Here the CDR3 DNA reads TGCGCCAGCAGCCAAGATCCAGGCAATGAGCAGTTCTTC. Encoded protein: CASSQDPGNEQFF. The V and J genes are TRBV4-3 and TRBJ2-1; unclear D gene. Deletions cut 0 bases from V and 6 bases from J, with 6 bases between. Germline loops: CDR1 LGHNA, CDR2 YSLEER. The CDR3 covers 13 residues.

The chain is built from TRBV9 and TRBJ2-7; D uncertain. CDR3 length: 15 amino acids. Germline values: CDR1 SGDLS, CDR2 YYNGEE. V shed 2 bases and J shed 5 bases, with 17 bases lying between them. This CDR3 reads CASSVLPGGLDEQYF. CDR3 coding DNA: TGTGCCAGCAGCGTCCTTCCTGGCGGCCTGGACGAGCAGTACTTC.

This chain connects TRBV11-3 to TRBJ2-1; a weak D match, TRBD1 (5 bases). The CDR3 loop spans 15 amino acids. Trimming removed 5 bases at V and 1 base at J, with 12 bases between. Looked up from germline, CDR1 is SGHNT and CDR2 is YENEEA. The CDR3 DNA reads as TGTGCCAGCAGCCCAAAGACAGAGTCCTACAATGAGCAGTTCTTC. It codes for CASSPKTESYNEQFF.

This clone was recorded only once. V and J are TRBV28 and TRBJ2-2; 8 positions agree with TRBD1. Germline CDR1 and CDR2: MDHEN and SYDVKM. Trimming took 6 bases from V and 7 from J; bases not matched to a gene: 10. The CDR3 is 15 amino acids. CDR3 nucleotides: TGTGCCAGCAGCACCGGACAGGGCGCGGGCGGGGAGCTGTTTTTT. Translating gives CASSTGQGAGGELFF.

The CDR3 region has the DNA TGTGCCAGCAGTTCCGCGGGACTAGCGATAGATACGCAGTATTTT. Its protein is CASSSAGLAIDTQYF. The chain joins TRBV28 to TRBJ2-3, with TRBD2 identical over 10 bases. This CDR3 comprises 15 residues. V trimming: 4 bases; J trimming: 5 bases; junction bases outside the gene matches: 6. The V gene's germline CDR1 is MDHEN and CDR2 SYDVKM.

This sequence joins TRBV7-3 and TRBJ2-1; 9 bases line up with TRBD2. Germline V CDR1 and CDR2: SGHTA, FQGTGA. The CDR3 covers 13 residues. Trimming removed 5 bases from V and 6 bases from J; junction bases left unmatched: 2. The CDR3 reads CASSQTSGNEQFF. CDR3 nucleotides: TGTGCCAGCAGCCAGACTAGCGGCAATGAGCAGTTCTTC.

The chain carries TRBV7-2 and TRBJ2-7; D is unresolved. CDR1 is SGHTA, CDR2 FQGNSA, per germline. The CDR3 extends over 12 amino acids. The V end was cut by 5 bases, the J end by 2 bases, with 7 bases between. CDR3 nucleotide sequence: TGTGCCAGCAGCCCCTTTGCCTACGAGCAGTACTTC. Its translation is CASSPFAYEQYF.

The chain carries TRBV12-5 and TRBJ2-1, with 10 nucleotides matching TRBD2. CDR3 size: 17 residues. The junction had 6 bases not matched to a gene; V was cut back by 4 bases and J by 0 bases. CDR1 is LGHNT and CDR2 is FRNRAP in the germline V gene. Here the CDR3 reads CASGSGLAGASYNEQFF. Here the CDR3 DNA reads TGTGCTAGTGGTTCCGGTCTAGCGGGAGCCTCCTACAATGAGCAGTTCTTC.

The chain joins TRBV6-1 to TRBJ2-3; D is unresolved. Germline CDR1 and CDR2: MNHNS and SASEGT. The CDR3 sequence is 15 residues long. The germline V and J ends were trimmed by 6 bases and 0 bases, with 13 bases remaining between them. The CDR3 nucleotides read TGTGCCAGCAGGGCTGAGTCGCGGAGCACAGATACGCAGTATTTT. This gives the protein CASRAESRSTDTQYF.

In DNA form, the CDR3 reads TGTGCCGCCACAGATCCAGGGAGGATGCCTAGCCCGGGAGAGCAGTTCTTC. It codes for CAATDPGRMPSPGEQFF. V usage is TRBV10-3 and J usage is TRBJ2-1, with D tentatively TRBD2 (6 bases). Trimming stripped 11 bases from V and 10 bases from J, with 33 bases between. This CDR3 contains 17 residues. Germline values: CDR1 ENHRY, CDR2 SYGVKD.

The chain employs TRBV11-2 and TRBJ2-5; 7 nucleotides align to TRBD2. The CDR3 covers 14 residues. V lost 5 bases to trimming and J lost 5 bases; unmatched junction nucleotides: 8. Germline V gene lookup returns CDR1 SGHAT and CDR2 FQNNGV. For the CDR3, the DNA is TGTGCCAGCAGCACCTCGGGGGGAGGGGAGACCCAGTACTTC. Encoded protein: CASSTSGGGETQYF. Drawing the rest from reference TRBV11-2 and TRBJ2-5, the complete variable domain is EAGVAQSPRYKIIEKRQSVAFWCNPISGHATLYWYQQILGQGPKLLIQFQNNGVVDDSQLPKDRFSAERLKGVDSTLKIQPAKLEDSAVYLCASSTSGGGETQYFGPGTRLLVL.